The clone carrying this T cell receptor (beta chain) occurred a few times. This entry belongs to a study of Graves' ophthalmopathy and Graves' hyperthyroidism. J gave up 2 bases and V 4 bases, and 7 bases lay outside the gene matches. The CDR3 is 17 residues long. Germline CDR1 SGDLS, CDR2 YYNGEE. Amplification of TCR beta CDR3 regions used RNA transcripts. Scientists carried out first-round RT-PCR using HTBI primers and then a second-round multiplex PCR. Each CDR3 protein is one row after TCRdb ran MiXCR on the multiplex PCR reads. The table includes hundreds of thousands of distinct CDR3 sequences, more than 40% detected once.

This chain links TRBV9 with TRBJ2-5; TRBD2 agrees at 14 bases. The sequence was collected from an adult man with Graves' ophthalmopathy. Sequencing was done on a sample of peripheral blood. CDR3 amino acids: CASSQGTSGGPQETQYF. The CDR3 DNA reads TGTGCCAGCAGCCAGGGGACTAGCGGGGGACCTCAAGAGACCCAGTACTTC. The full variable domain, its missing parts supplied by reference TRBV9 and TRBJ2-5, is DSGVTQTPKHLITATGQRVTLRCSPRSGDLSVYWYQQSLDQGLQFLIQYYNGEERAKGNILERFSAQQFPDLHSELNLSSLELGDSALYFCASSQGTSGGPQETQYFGPGTRLLVL.